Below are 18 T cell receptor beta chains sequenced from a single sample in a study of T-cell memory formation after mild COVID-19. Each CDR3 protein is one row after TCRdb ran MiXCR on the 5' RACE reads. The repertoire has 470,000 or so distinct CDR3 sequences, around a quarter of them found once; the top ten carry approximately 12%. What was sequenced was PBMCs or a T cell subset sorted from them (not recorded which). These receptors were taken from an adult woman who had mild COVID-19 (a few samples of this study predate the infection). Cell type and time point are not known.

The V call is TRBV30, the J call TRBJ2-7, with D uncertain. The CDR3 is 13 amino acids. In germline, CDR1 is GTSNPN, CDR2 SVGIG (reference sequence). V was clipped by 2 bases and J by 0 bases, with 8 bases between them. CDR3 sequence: CAWSRLSSYEQYF. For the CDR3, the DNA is TGTGCCTGGAGTCGGTTGAGCTCCTACGAGCAGTACTTC.

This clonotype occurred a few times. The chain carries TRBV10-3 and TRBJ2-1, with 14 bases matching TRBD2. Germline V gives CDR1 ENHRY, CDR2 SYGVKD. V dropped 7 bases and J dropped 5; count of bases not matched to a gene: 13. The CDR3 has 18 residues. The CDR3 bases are TGTGCCATCACCCCGACTAGCGGGGGGGCCGTGACAAACAATGAGCAGTTCTTC. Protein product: CAITPTSGGAVTNNEQFF.

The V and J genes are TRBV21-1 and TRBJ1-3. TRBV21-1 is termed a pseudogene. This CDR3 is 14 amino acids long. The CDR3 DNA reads TGTGCCAGCGGGGGACGGCTATCTGGAAACACCATATATTTT. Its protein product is CASGGRLSGNTIYF.

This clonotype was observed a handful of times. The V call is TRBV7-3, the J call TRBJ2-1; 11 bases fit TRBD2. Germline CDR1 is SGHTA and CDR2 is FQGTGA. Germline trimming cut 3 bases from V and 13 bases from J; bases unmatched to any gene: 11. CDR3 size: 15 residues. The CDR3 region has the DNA TGTGCCAGCAGCTTTGTAGGTAGCGGGGGGGCCCATCAGTTCTTC. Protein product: CASSFVGSGGAHQFF.

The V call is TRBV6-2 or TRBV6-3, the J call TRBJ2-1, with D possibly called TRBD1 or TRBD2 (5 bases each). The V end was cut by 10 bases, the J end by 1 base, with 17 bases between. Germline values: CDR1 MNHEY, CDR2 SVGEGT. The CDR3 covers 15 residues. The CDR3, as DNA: TGTGCCATTTCCGAGGGGCCCTCTTCCTACAATGAGCAGTTCTTC. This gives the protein CAISEGPSSYNEQFF.

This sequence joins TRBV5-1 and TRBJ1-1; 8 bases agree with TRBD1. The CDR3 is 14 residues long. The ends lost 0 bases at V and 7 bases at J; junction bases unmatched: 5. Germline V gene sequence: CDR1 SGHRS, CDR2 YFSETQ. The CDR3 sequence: CASSLDRTGNEAFF. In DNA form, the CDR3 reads TGCGCCAGCAGCTTGGACCGGACAGGGAATGAAGCTTTCTTT. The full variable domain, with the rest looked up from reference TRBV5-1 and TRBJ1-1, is KAGVTQTPRYLIKTRGQQVTLSCSPISGHRSVSWYQQTPGQGLQFLFEYFSETQRNKGNFPGRFSGRQFSNSRSEMNVSTLELGDSALYLCASSLDRTGNEAFFGQGTRLTVV.

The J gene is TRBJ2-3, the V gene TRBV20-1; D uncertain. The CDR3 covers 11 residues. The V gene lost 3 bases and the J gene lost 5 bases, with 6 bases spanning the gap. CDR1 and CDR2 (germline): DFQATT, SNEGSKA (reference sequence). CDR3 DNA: TGCAGTGCTAGGGTGCGAGATACGCAGTATTTT. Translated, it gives CSARVRDTQYF.

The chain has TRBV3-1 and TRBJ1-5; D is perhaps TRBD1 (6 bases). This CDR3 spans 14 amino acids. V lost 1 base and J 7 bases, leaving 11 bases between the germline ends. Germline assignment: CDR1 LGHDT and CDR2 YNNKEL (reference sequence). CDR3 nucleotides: TGTGCCAGCAGCCAAGGGGTGGGGGGCCAGCCCCAGCATTTT. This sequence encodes CASSQGVGGQPQHF.

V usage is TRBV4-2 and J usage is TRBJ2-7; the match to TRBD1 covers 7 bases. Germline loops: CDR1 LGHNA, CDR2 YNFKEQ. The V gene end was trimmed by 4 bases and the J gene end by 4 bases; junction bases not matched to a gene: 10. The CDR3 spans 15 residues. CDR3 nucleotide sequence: TGTGCCAGCAGCCCTACAGGGGCCATGGGATACGAGCAGTACTTC. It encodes CASSPTGAMGYEQYF.

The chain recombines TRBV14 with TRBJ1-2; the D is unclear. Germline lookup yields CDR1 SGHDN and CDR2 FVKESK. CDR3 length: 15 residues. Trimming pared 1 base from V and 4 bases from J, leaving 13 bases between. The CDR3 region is CASSQAGVSIYGYTF. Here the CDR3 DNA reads TGTGCCAGCAGCCAAGCAGGCGTATCCATCTATGGCTACACCTTC.

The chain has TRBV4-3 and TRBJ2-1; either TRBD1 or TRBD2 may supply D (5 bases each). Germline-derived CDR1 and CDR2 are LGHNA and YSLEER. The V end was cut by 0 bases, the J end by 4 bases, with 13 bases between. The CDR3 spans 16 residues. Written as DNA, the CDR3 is TGCGCCAGCAGCCAAGATTCTCGGGACCTGTACAATGAGCAGTTCTTC. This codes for CASSQDSRDLYNEQFF.

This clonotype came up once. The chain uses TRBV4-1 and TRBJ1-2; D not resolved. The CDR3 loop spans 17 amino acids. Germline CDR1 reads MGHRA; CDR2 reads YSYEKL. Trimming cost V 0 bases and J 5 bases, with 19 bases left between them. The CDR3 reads CASSQESQVAPIYGYTF. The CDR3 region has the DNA TGCGCCAGCAGCCAAGAAAGTCAGGTGGCCCCTATATATGGCTACACCTTC.

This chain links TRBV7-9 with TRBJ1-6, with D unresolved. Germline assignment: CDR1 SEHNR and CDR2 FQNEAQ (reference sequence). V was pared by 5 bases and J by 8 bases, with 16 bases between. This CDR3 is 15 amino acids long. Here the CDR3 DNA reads TGTGCCAGCAGCCCGTGGACCGGCGGAGATTCACCCCTCCACTTT. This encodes CASSPWTGGDSPLHF.

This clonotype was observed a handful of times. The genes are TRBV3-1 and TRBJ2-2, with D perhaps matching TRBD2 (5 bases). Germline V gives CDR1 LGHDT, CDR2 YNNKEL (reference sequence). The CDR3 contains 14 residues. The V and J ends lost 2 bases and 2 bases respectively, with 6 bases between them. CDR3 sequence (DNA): TGTGCCAGCAGCCAATGGACTAACACCGGGGAGCTGTTTTTT. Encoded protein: CASSQWTNTGELFF.

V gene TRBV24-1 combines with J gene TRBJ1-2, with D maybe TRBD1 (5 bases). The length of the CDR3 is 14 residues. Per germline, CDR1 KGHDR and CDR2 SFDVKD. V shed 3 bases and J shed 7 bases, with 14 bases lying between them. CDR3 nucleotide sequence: TGTGCCACCAGTGATCGGGCAGGGATATCTGGCTACACCTTC. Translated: CATSDRAGISGYTF.

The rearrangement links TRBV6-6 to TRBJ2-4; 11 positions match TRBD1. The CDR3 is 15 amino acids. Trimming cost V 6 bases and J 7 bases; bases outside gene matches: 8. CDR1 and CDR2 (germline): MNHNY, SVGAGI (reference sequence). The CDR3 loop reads CASRTGTGGFNIQYF. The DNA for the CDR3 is TGTGCCAGCAGGACCGGGACAGGGGGTTTTAACATTCAGTACTTC.

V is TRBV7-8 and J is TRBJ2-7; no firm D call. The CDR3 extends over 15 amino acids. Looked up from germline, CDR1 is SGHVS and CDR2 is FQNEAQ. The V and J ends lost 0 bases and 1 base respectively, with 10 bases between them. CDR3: CASSLAFRQSYEQYF. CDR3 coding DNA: TGTGCCAGCAGCTTAGCGTTCAGGCAGTCCTACGAGCAGTACTTC.

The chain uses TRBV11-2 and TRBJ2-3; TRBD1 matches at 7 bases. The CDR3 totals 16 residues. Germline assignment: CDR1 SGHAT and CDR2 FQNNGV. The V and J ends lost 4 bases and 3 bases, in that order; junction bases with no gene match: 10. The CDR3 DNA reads TGTGCCAGCAGCTCAAGACAGGGTGGCAGTACAGATACGCAGTATTTT. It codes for CASSSRQGGSTDTQYF.